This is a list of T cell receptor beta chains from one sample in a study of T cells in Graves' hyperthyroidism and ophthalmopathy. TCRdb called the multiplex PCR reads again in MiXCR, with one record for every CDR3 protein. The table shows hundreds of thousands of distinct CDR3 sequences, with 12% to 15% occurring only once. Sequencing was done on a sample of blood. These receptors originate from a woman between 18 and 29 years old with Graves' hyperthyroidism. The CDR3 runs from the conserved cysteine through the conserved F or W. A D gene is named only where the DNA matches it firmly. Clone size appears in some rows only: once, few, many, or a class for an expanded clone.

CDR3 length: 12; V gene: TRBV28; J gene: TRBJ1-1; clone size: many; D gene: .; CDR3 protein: CASSPWATEAFF; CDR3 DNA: TGTGCCAGCAGCCCCTGGGCCACTGAAGCTTTCTTT
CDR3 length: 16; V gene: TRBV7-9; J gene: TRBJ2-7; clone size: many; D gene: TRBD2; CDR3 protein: CASSLEILAGSYEQYF; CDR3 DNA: TGTGCCAGCAGCTTAGAGATCCTAGCGGGGTCCTACGAGCAGTACTTC
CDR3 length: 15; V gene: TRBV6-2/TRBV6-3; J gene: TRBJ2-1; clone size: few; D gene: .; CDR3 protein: CASSAGRYEYNEQFF; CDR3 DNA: TGTGCCAGCAGTGCCGGGCGATACGAGTACAATGAGCAGTTCTTC
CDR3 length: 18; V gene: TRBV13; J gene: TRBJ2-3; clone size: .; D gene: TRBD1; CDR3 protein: CASSFYRDRETSTDTQYF; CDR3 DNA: TGTGCCAGCAGCTTTTACCGGGACAGGGAAACTAGCACAGATACGCAGTATTTT
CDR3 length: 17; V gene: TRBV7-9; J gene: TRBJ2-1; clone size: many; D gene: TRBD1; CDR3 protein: CASSLGLARQGAGEQFF; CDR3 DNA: TGTGCCAGCAGCTTAGGGTTGGCGCGACAGGGGGCAGGTGAGCAGTTCTTC
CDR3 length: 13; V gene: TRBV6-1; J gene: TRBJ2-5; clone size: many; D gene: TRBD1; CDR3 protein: CASRTRQGKTQYF; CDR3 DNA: TGTGCCAGCAGAACCCGACAGGGGAAGACCCAGTACTTC
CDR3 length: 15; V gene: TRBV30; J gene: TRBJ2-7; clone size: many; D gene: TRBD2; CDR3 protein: CAWSDPSGRGYEQYF; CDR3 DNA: TGTGCCTGGAGTGATCCTAGCGGGAGAGGCTACGAGCAGTACTTC
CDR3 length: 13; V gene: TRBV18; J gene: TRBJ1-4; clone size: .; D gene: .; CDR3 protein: CASSLNRDEKLFF; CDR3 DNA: TGTGCCAGCTCTCTCAACCGGGACGAAAAACTGTTTTTT
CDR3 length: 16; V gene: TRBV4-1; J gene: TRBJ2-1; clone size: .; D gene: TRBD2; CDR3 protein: CASSQEPSGSRYEQFF; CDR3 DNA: TGCGCCAGCAGCCAAGAGCCTAGCGGGAGTAGGTATGAGCAGTTCTTC
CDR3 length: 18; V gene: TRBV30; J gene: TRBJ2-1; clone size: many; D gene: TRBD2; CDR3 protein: CAWSVRFSGRVEGNEQFF; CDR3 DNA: TGTGCCTGGAGTGTTAGGTTCAGCGGGAGGGTGGAGGGGAATGAGCAGTTCTTC
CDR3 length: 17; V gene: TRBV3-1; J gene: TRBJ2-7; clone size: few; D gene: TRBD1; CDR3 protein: CASSQRGGPGQGHEQYF; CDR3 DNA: TGTGCCAGCAGCCAAAGGGGTGGCCCGGGACAGGGTCACGAGCAGTACTTC
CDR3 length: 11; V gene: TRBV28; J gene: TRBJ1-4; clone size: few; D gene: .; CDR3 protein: CASSFSEKLFF; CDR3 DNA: TGTGCCAGCAGTTTCTCTGAAAAACTGTTTTTT
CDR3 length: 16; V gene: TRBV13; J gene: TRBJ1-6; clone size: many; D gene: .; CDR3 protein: CASSLFGQTYNSPLHF; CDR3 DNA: TGTGCCAGCAGCCTCTTTGGACAGACGTATAATTCACCCCTCCACTTT